Presented here are 32 T cell receptor beta chains from one specimen sequenced in a study of T cell changes during pregnancy in multiple sclerosis. Sequencing was performed with immunoSEQ multiplex PCR; in TCRdb, only in-frame clones are kept and a portion is missing. The data contain about 79,000 clones, over 85% of them seen just once; the ten biggest clones take up 0.65% to 0.75%. This sample comprised peripheral blood, obtained in the second trimester of pregnancy. These receptors came from a female donor in good health, enrolled as a control in a pregnancy study.

J is TRBJ1-5 and V is TRBV18; the D gene is possibly TRBD1 (6 bases). Per the germline V gene, CDR1 is KGHSH and CDR2 is LQKENI. The CDR3 sequence is 16 residues long. The V and J ends lost 4 bases and 1 base respectively, with 14 bases between them. CDR3 amino acids: CASSQETTGSNQPQHF. CDR3 DNA: TGTGCCAGCTCACAAGAAACTACAGGGAGCAATCAGCCCCAGCATTTT.

This clone appeared a single time. The chain links TRBV9 to TRBJ1-4; tentative D call: TRBD1 (6 bases). This CDR3 region has 14 residues. Between the trimmed V and J ends, which lost 3 bases and 1 base, there was a span of 7 bases. Germline V gives CDR1 SGDLS, CDR2 YYNGEE. The CDR3 loop is CASSATGTNEKLFF. The CDR3 DNA is TGTGCCAGCAGCGCGACAGGAACTAATGAAAAACTGTTTTTT.

This chain joins TRBV11-3 and TRBJ1-1; D is uncertain. This CDR3 region has 13 residues. Trimming shortened V by 1 base and J by 7 bases, and 10 bases separated the two germline ends. CDR1 is SGHNT and CDR2 is YENEEA in the germline V gene. The CDR3, as DNA: TGTGCCAGCAGCTTAGCGGGAACAGTTGAAGCTTTCTTT. It encodes CASSLAGTVEAFF.

V is TRBV27 and J is TRBJ1-5; possible D gene TRBD1, 6 bases. The CDR3 has 13 amino acids. CDR1 MNHEY and CDR2 SMNVEV come from the germline V gene (reference sequence). Trimming stripped 4 bases from V and 6 bases from J, with 10 bases between. The CDR3 DNA reads as TGTGCCAGCAGTTCCGGCAGGGGTCAGCCCCAGCATTTT. Translated: CASSSGRGQPQHF.

This chain links TRBV6-4 with TRBJ2-3, with 10 bases lining up with TRBD1. J lost 4 bases, V lost 6 bases, and 4 bases had no gene match. From germline, CDR1 is MRHNA and CDR2 SNTAGT. The CDR3 extends over 14 amino acids. CDR3 sequence reads: CASSPGQGSDTQYF. Here the CDR3 DNA reads TGTGCCAGCAGCCCGGGACAGGGGTCAGATACGCAGTATTTT.

The CDR3 sequence: CASSVTPDRGPGAFF. DNA for the CDR3: TGTGCCAGCAGCGTAACCCCTGACAGGGGCCCTGGAGCTTTCTTT. The gene calls are TRBV9 and TRBJ1-1, with 8 positions matching TRBD1. This CDR3 region has 15 residues. V lost 1 base and J lost 10; bases outside the gene matches: 12. CDR1 and CDR2 from the germline V gene are SGDLS and YYNGEE.

Concerning this clone: The germline gene is not matched at one end of the junction; a read error may be the cause. The chain couples TRBV7-8 to TRBJ1-2, with D possibly being TRBD1 (6 bases). Per germline, CDR1 SGHVS and CDR2 FQNEAQ. The CDR3 totals 13 residues. CDR3 amino acids: CASSLLNREESFF. The DNA for the CDR3 is TGTGCCAGCAGCTTATTAAACAGGGAAGAATCCTTCTTC.

This clone was counted once. V and J are TRBV4-3 and TRBJ1-2; D not certain. V dropped 0 bases and J dropped 3 bases, with 11 bases sitting between them. In germline, CDR1 is LGHNA, CDR2 YSLEER. The CDR3 is 15 residues long. CDR3 region: CASSQDVGTYYGYTF. The CDR3 region has the DNA TGCGCCAGCAGCCAAGATGTCGGTACTTACTATGGCTACACCTTC.

The V gene is TRBV6-6, the J gene TRBJ2-7; D gene ambiguous. The CDR3 is 12 amino acids. V dropped 0 bases and J dropped 7 bases, with 7 bases sitting between them. Germline-derived CDR1 and CDR2 are MNHNY and SVGAGI (reference sequence). CDR3 DNA sequence: TGTGCCAGCAGTTACTCCGTCTCGGAGCAGTACTTC. It codes for CASSYSVSEQYF.

The chain carries TRBV7-6 and TRBJ2-7, with no clear D. Germline CDR1 is SGHVS and CDR2 is FNYEAQ. Trimming removed 4 bases from V and 3 bases from J, with 13 bases in between. The CDR3 runs 14 residues. The CDR3 region is CASSSRGPNYEQYF. CDR3 nucleotide sequence: TGTGCCAGCAGCTCCCGTGGGCCGAACTACGAGCAGTACTTC. Supplemented by reference TRBV7-6 and TRBJ2-7, the full variable domain reads GAGVSQSPRYKVTKRGQDVALRCDPISGHVSLYWYRQALGQGPEFLTYFNYEAQQDKSGLPNDRFSAERPEGSISTLTIQRTEQRDSAMYRCASSSRGPNYEQYFGPGTRLTVT.

V and J are TRBV9 and TRBJ1-4; the D is unclear. The germline V gene has CDR1 SGDLS and CDR2 YYNGEE. V shed 4 bases and J shed 4 bases, with 14 bases lying between them. The CDR3 consists of 15 residues. CDR3 amino acids: CASSFRETINEKLFF. In DNA, the CDR3 is TGTGCCAGCAGCTTCCGGGAAACTATTAATGAAAAACTGTTTTTT.

The chain has TRBV5-5 and TRBJ1-2, with TRBD1 as a possible D gene (5 bases). Trimming left V 2 bases short and J 3 bases short, with 14 bases between. Germline loops: CDR1 SGHKS, CDR2 YYEKEE (reference sequence). This CDR3 is 15 amino acids long. Here the CDR3 reads CASSLSTGRDYGYTF. CDR3 bases: TGTGCCAGCAGCTTAAGCACAGGCCGTGACTATGGCTACACCTTC.

The chain combines TRBV4-2 with TRBJ1-4, with 7 bases matching TRBD1. Per the germline V gene, CDR1 is LGHNA and CDR2 is YNFKEQ. Trimming took 1 base from V and 8 from J; bases not matched to a gene: 10. The CDR3 is 16 residues long. This CDR3 is CASSQVSGQSQEKLFF. The CDR3 DNA reads TGTGCCAGCAGCCAAGTCTCGGGACAGTCCCAGGAAAAACTGTTTTTT.

CDR3 loop: CASSPNRGSEAFF. CDR3 nucleotides: TGTGCCAGCAGCCCCAACAGAGGGTCTGAAGCTTTCTTT. The V call is TRBV11-2, the J call TRBJ1-1; D ambiguous. Germline loops: CDR1 SGHAT, CDR2 FQNNGV. V was cut by 5 bases and J by 6 bases, with 13 bases left in between. CDR3 length: 13 amino acids.

DNA of the CDR3: TGTGCCAGCCGCCCTTGGGAGGACAATGAGCAGTTCTTC. It encodes CASRPWEDNEQFF. The chain combines TRBV19 with TRBJ2-1; D may be TRBD2 (6 bases). Trimming removed 9 bases at V and 5 bases at J, with 14 bases between. Looked up from germline, CDR1 is LNHDA and CDR2 is SQIVND (reference sequence). This CDR3 spans 13 amino acids.

The rearrangement uses TRBV2 and TRBJ2-6, with D possibly TRBD1 on 6 matching bases. The CDR3 length is 16 residues. Germline V gene data show CDR1 as SNHLY and CDR2 as FYNNEI. The V and J ends lost 8 bases and 0 bases respectively, with 14 bases between them. The CDR3 sequence: CASQGPTSSGANVLTF. As DNA, the CDR3 is TGTGCCAGCCAGGGGCCTACTAGCTCTGGGGCCAACGTCCTGACTTTC.

This clone turned up a few times. The chain links TRBV30 to TRBJ1-1; 8 bases fit TRBD1. Trimming removed 0 bases from V and 4 bases from J; junction bases left unmatched: 1. The CDR3 sequence is 13 residues long. Germline-derived CDR1 and CDR2 are GTSNPN and SVGIG (reference sequence). For the CDR3, the DNA is TGTGCCTGGAGTGTAGGGACAGGCACTGAAGCTTTCTTT. Protein: CAWSVGTGTEAFF.

V is TRBV5-1 and J is TRBJ1-1, with TRBD1 as a possible D gene (5 bases). The V gene lost 0 bases and the J gene lost 3 bases, with 15 bases spanning the gap. Germline assignment: CDR1 SGHRS and CDR2 YFSETQ. The CDR3 has 16 amino acids. The CDR3: CASSLGIAGEDTEAFF. CDR3 nucleotide sequence: TGCGCCAGCAGCTTGGGAATCGCGGGGGAGGACACTGAAGCTTTCTTT. The full variable domain, with the rest looked up from reference TRBV5-1 and TRBJ1-1, is KAGVTQTPRYLIKTRGQQVTLSCSPISGHRSVSWYQQTPGQGLQFLFEYFSETQRNKGNFPGRFSGRQFSNSRSEMNVSTLELGDSALYLCASSLGIAGEDTEAFFGQGTRLTVV.

This chain joins TRBV10-3 and TRBJ1-4; the match to TRBD1 covers 8 bases. The CDR3 runs to 14 residues. V lost 5 bases and J lost 8; bases outside the gene matches: 7. The germline V gene has CDR1 ENHRY and CDR2 SYGVKD. Written as DNA, the CDR3 is TGTGCCATCAGTTCAGGGGGCGAGGGAGAAAAACTGTTTTTT. It translates to CAISSGGEGEKLFF.

The V gene is TRBV19, the J gene TRBJ1-6; D unclear. This CDR3 contains 15 residues. The germline V gene has CDR1 LNHDA and CDR2 SQIVND (reference sequence). V was shortened by 3 bases and J by 7 bases, with 13 bases between the two germline ends. CDR3: CASSIMVGENSPLHF. The DNA of the CDR3 is TGTGCCAGTAGTATTATGGTCGGAGAAAATTCACCCCTCCACTTT.

The V and J genes are TRBV27 and TRBJ2-3; maybe TRBD1 (5 bases). CDR3 length: 16 residues. Germline CDR1 MNHEY, CDR2 SMNVEV (reference sequence). V was clipped by 2 bases and J by 1 base, with 13 bases between them. The CDR3 is CASSLRQNYGTDTQYF. In nucleotides, the CDR3 is TGTGCCAGCAGTTTAAGACAGAACTACGGCACAGATACGCAGTATTTT.

The chain's CDR3 is CATSRDSAGTRIQPQHF. CDR3 nucleotides: TGTGCCACCAGCAGAGACTCAGCCGGGACACGAATTCAGCCCCAGCATTTT. The rearrangement uses TRBV15 and TRBJ1-5; D perhaps matches TRBD1 (6 bases). The CDR3 has 17 amino acids. Trimming took 0 bases from V and 6 from J, leaving 18 bases between them. Looked up from germline, CDR1 is LNHNV and CDR2 is YYDKDF (reference sequence).

The chain is built from TRBV6-5 and TRBJ1-2; 10 bases line up with TRBD1. J was trimmed by 8 bases and V by 2 bases; bases with no gene match: 5. This CDR3 contains 14 residues. Germline CDR1 is MNHEY and CDR2 is SVGAGI. CDR3 sequence reads: CASSYTTGGEGYTF. The CDR3 region has the DNA TGTGCCAGCAGTTACACGACAGGGGGCGAAGGCTACACCTTC.

This rearrangement joins TRBV29-1 to TRBJ1-2, with TRBD1 matching over 7 bases. Looked up from germline, CDR1 is SQVTM and CDR2 is ANQGSEA. The CDR3 runs to 14 residues. The V and J ends lost 4 bases and 2 bases, in that order; junction bases with no gene match: 7. This CDR3 is CSVGFGQANYGYTF. CDR3 nucleotides: TGCAGCGTTGGCTTTGGACAGGCCAACTATGGCTACACCTTC.

The J gene is TRBJ2-7, the V gene TRBV7-9, with 7 bases that match TRBD2. Germline V gene lookup returns CDR1 SEHNR and CDR2 FQNEAQ (reference sequence). Trimming cost V 2 bases and J 3 bases; bases outside gene matches: 4. CDR3 size: 14 residues. CDR3 in DNA: TGTGCCAGCAGCTTACGGCGGGGGAACTACGAGCAGTACTTC. Protein: CASSLRRGNYEQYF.

The V gene is TRBV10-3, the J gene TRBJ2-5; tentatively, D is TRBD2 (7 bases). There are 16 residues in the CDR3. Trimming took 2 bases from V and 5 from J, leaving 18 bases between them. Looked up from germline, CDR1 is ENHRY and CDR2 is SYGVKD. The CDR3 here is CAISEPGGRGLETQYF. Written as DNA, the CDR3 is TGTGCCATCAGTGAGCCCGGGGGGCGGGGGTTGGAGACCCAGTACTTC.

V is TRBV19 and J is TRBJ1-2, with 8 bases lining up with TRBD1. This CDR3 spans 15 amino acids. Germline V lookup: CDR1 LNHDA, CDR2 SQIVND (reference sequence). After removal of 5 bases from V and 0 bases from J, the junction contained 5 bases not matched to a gene. The CDR3 loop reads CASSPGTGANYGYTF. The CDR3 DNA reads as TGTGCCAGTAGTCCCGGGACAGGAGCTAACTATGGCTACACCTTC.

J is TRBJ1-1 and V is TRBV6-5, with 8 nucleotides matching TRBD1. The CDR3 sequence is 14 residues long. The trim removed 6 bases at V and 5 bases at J, leaving 8 bases unmatched. The germline CDR1 and CDR2 sequences are MNHEY and SVGAGI. The CDR3 nucleotides are TGTGCCAGCAGGGCAGGGGGCGCGAGGACTGAAGCTTTCTTT. Translating it yields CASRAGGARTEAFF.

V and J are TRBV19 and TRBJ1-6; 7 bases fit TRBD1. This CDR3 comprises 15 residues. Germline assignment: CDR1 LNHDA and CDR2 SQIVND (reference sequence). With 2 bases clipped from V and 9 bases from J, the junction kept 7 bases outside the gene matches. For the CDR3, the DNA is TGTGCCAGTAGTATAACAGGGGTCGATAGTTCACCCCTCCACTTT. The encoded protein is CASSITGVDSSPLHF.

The chain employs TRBV29-1 and TRBJ1-6; the match to TRBD1 covers 7 bases. CDR1 SQVTM and CDR2 ANQGSEA come from the germline V gene. With 5 bases clipped from V and 0 bases from J, the junction kept 4 bases outside the gene matches. The CDR3 has 15 amino acids. The CDR3 loop reads CSVRQGSSYNSPLHF. CDR3 bases: TGCAGCGTTCGACAGGGTAGCTCCTATAATTCACCCCTCCACTTT.

This chain connects TRBV12-5 to TRBJ2-7, with 7 bases lining up with TRBD2. The germline CDR1 and CDR2 sequences are LGHNT and FRNRAP. CDR3 length: 15 amino acids. Germline trimming cut 4 bases from V and 4 bases from J; bases unmatched to any gene: 10. The CDR3 is CASGYPGEGRYEQYF. CDR3 sequence (DNA): TGTGCTAGTGGTTACCCTGGGGAGGGAAGGTACGAGCAGTACTTC.

This chain uses TRBV4-3 with TRBJ2-2; D ambiguous. The CDR3 is 16 residues long. Germline CDR1 LGHNA, CDR2 YSLEER. Trimming stripped 0 bases from V and 2 bases from J, with 10 bases between. For the CDR3, the DNA is TGCGCCAGCAGCCAAGATCTGGGCTCTAACACCGGGGAGCTGTTTTTT. Protein: CASSQDLGSNTGELFF.